The source of this T cell receptor (beta chain) is a study of identical twins. V gave up 5 bases and J gave up 7 bases; unmatched junction bases: 10. The CDR3 consists of 15 residues. CDR1 and CDR2 (germline): SGHRS, YFSETQ. TCRdb passed the 5' RACE reads through MiXCR, listing each CDR3 protein once. Of approximately 1.8 million distinct CDR3 sequences detected, about 32% appear once; the ten largest clones hold under 0.35%. V usage is TRBV5-1 and J usage is TRBJ2-1, with 9 positions matching TRBD2. The TCR was taken from a newborn girl in good health. Sequencing was performed on cord blood. The CDR3 DNA sequence: TGCGCCAGCAGGAAAGCGCTAGCGGGGTTGAATGAGCAGTTCTTC. It yields the protein CASRKALAGLNEQFF. Together with reference TRBV5-1 and TRBJ2-1, the CDR3 gives the full variable domain: KAGVTQTPRYLIKTRGQQVTLSCSPISGHRSVSWYQQTPGQGLQFLFEYFSETQRNKGNFPGRFSGRQFSNSRSEMNVSTLELGDSALYLCASRKALAGLNEQFFGPGTRLTVL.